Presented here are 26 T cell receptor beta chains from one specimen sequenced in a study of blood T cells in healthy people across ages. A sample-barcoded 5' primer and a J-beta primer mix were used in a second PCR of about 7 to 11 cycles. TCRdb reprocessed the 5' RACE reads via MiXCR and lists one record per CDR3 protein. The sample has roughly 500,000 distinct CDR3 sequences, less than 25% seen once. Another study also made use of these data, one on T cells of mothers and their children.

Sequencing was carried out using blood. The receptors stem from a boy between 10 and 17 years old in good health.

The CDR3 spells CASSNQYSNQPQHF. For the CDR3, the DNA is TGTGCCAGCTCCAACCAGTACAGCAATCAGCCCCAGCATTTT. The V and J genes are TRBV27 and TRBJ1-5; D is ambiguous. Between the trimmed V and J ends, which lost 8 bases and 1 base, there was a span of 12 bases. Germline V gene data show CDR1 as MNHEY and CDR2 as SMNVEV (reference sequence). The CDR3 is 14 amino acids.

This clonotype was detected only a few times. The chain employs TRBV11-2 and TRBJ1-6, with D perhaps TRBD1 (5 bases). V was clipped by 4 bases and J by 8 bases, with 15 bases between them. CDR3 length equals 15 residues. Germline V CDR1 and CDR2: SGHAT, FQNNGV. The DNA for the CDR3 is TGTGCCAGCAGCTCGCCGCGGAGGGGTCATTCACCCCTCCACTTT. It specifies CASSSPRRGHSPLHF.

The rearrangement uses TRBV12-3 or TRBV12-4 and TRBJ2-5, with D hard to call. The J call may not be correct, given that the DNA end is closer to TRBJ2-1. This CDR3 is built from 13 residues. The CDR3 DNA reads TGTGCCAGCAGTTTAGCGGGTGGCGATGAGCAGTTCTTC. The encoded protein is CASSLAGGDEQFF.

The CDR3 protein is CASGLVPGGGRAYSYNEQFF. The DNA of the CDR3 is TGTGCTAGTGGTTTGGTACCGGGGGGCGGGAGGGCCTACTCCTACAATGAGCAGTTCTTC. The chain carries TRBV12-5 and TRBJ2-1; 9 bases fit TRBD2. This CDR3 has 20 residues. Germline assignment: CDR1 LGHNT and CDR2 FRNRAP. V was pared by 0 bases and J by 0 bases, with 12 bases of the junction left unmatched.

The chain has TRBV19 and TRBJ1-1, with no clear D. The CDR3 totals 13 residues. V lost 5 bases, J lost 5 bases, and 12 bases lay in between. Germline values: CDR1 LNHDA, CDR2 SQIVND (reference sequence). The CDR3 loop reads CASSLNEGTEAFF. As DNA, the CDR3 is TGTGCCAGTAGTCTTAACGAGGGTACTGAAGCTTTCTTT. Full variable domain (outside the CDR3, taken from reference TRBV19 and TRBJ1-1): DGGITQSPKYLFRKEGQNVTLSCEQNLNHDAMYWYRQDPGQGLRLIYYSQIVNDFQKGDIAEGYSVSREKKESFPLTVTSAQKNPTAFYLCASSLNEGTEAFFGQGTRLTVV.

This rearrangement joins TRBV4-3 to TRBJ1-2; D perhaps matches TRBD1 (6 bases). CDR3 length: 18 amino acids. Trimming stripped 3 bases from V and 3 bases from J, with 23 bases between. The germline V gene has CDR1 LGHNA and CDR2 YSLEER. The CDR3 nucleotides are TGCGCCAGCAGCCATACAGGGTCCTTAGTGGTTCCCGACTATGGCTACACCTTC. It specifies CASSHTGSLVVPDYGYTF.

The DNA for the CDR3 is TGTGCCAGCGGAGACAGTAATTCACCCCTCCACTTT. Amino acid sequence: CASGDSNSPLHF. The rearrangement uses TRBV12-3 or TRBV12-4 and TRBJ1-6, with D possibly being TRBD1 (5 bases). The CDR3 is 12 amino acids. Trimming left V 8 bases short and J 6 bases short, with 8 bases between.

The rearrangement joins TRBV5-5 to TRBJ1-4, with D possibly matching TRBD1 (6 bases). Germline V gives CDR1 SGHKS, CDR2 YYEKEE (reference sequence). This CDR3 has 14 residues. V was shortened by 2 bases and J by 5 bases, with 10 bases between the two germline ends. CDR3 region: CASSFSGANEKLFF. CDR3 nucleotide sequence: TGTGCCAGCAGCTTCTCAGGGGCCAATGAAAAACTGTTTTTT.

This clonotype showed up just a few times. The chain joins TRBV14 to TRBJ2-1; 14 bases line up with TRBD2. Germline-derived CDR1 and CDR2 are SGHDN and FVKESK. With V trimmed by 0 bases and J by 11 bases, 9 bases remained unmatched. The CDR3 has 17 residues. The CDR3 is CASSQDWGLAGDPKQFF. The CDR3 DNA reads TGTGCCAGCAGCCAAGATTGGGGACTAGCGGGAGACCCCAAGCAGTTCTTC.

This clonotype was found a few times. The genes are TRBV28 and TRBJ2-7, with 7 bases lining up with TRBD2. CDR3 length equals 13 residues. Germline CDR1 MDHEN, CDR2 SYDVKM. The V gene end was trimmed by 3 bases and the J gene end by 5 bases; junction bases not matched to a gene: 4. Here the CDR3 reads CASSLAGVHEQYF. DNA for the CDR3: TGTGCCAGCAGTTTGGCGGGAGTTCACGAGCAGTACTTC.

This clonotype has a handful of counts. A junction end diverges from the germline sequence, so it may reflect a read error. The CDR3 DNA follows: TGTGCTAGCAGCTCTACACCACCTCCATCTAACTATGGCTACACCTTC. Translated: CASSSTPPPSNYGYTF. This rearrangement joins TRBV7-2 to TRBJ1-2; the D is unclear. This CDR3 has 16 residues. CDR1 is SGHTA and CDR2 is FQGNSA in the germline V gene.

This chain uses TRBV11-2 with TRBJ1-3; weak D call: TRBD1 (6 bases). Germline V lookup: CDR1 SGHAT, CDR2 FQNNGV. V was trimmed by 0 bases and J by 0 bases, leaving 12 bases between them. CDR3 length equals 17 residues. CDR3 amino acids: CASSLEPTGVSGNTIYF. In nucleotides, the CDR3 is TGTGCCAGCAGCTTAGAACCGACAGGCGTCTCTGGAAACACCATATATTTT. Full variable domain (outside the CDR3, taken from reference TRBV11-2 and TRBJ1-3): EAGVAQSPRYKIIEKRQSVAFWCNPISGHATLYWYQQILGQGPKLLIQFQNNGVVDDSQLPKDRFSAERLKGVDSTLKIQPAKLEDSAVYLCASSLEPTGVSGNTIYFGEGSWLTVV.

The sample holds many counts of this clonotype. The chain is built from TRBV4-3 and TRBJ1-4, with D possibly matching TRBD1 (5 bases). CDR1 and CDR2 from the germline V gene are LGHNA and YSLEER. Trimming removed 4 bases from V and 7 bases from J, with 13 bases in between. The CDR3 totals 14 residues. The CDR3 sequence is CASSPRPGVEKLFF. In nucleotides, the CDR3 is TGCGCCAGCAGCCCCCGACCGGGGGTTGAAAAACTGTTTTTT.

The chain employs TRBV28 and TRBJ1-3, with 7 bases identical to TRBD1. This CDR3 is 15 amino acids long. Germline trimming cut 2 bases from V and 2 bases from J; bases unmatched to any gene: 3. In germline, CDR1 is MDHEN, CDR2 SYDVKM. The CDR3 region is CASSLQDRPGNTIYF. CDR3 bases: TGTGCCAGCAGTTTACAGGACAGGCCTGGAAACACCATATATTTT.

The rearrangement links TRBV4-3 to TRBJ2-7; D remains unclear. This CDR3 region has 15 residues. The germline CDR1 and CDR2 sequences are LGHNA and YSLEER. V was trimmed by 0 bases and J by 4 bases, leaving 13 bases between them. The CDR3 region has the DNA TGCGCCAGCAGCCAAGATTTGGGAAATGGGTACGAGCAGTACTTC. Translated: CASSQDLGNGYEQYF.

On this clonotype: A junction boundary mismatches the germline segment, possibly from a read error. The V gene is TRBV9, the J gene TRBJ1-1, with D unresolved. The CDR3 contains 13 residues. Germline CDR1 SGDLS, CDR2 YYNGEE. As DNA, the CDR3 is TGTGCCAGCAACGTAGAAAGCGTCTCCGAAGCTTTCTTT. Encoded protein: CASNVESVSEAFF. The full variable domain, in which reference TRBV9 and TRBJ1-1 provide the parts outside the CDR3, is DSGVTQTPKHLITATGQRVTLRCSPRSGDLSVYWYQQSLDQGLQFLIQYYNGEERAKGNILERFSAQQFPDLHSELNLSSLELGDSALYFCASNVESVSEAFFGQGTRLTVV.

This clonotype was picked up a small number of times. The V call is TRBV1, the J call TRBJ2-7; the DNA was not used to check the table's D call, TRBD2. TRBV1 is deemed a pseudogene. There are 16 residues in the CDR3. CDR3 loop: CTSSQDHGRIPYEQYF. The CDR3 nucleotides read TGCACCAGCAGCCAAGATCACGGGAGAATTCCCTACGAGCAGTACTTC.

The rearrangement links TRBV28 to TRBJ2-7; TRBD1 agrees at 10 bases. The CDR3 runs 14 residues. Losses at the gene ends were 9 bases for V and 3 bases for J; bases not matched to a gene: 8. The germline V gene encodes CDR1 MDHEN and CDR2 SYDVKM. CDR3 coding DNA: TGTGCCAGTGCAGGGACAGGGGCGGTCTACGAGCAGTACTTC. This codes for CASAGTGAVYEQYF.

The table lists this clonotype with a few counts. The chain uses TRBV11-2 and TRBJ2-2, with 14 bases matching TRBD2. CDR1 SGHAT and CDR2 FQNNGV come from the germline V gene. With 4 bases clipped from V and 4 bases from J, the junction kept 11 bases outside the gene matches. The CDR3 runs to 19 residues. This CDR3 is CASSSSGTSGSIATGELFF. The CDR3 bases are TGTGCCAGCAGCTCCTCCGGGACTAGCGGGAGTATAGCCACCGGGGAGCTGTTTTTT.

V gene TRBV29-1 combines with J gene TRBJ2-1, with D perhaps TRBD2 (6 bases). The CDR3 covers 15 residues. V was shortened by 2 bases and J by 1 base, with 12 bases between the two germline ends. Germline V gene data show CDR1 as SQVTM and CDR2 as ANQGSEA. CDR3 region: CSVERDSPSYNEQFF. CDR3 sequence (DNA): TGCAGCGTTGAACGGGACTCCCCTTCCTACAATGAGCAGTTCTTC.

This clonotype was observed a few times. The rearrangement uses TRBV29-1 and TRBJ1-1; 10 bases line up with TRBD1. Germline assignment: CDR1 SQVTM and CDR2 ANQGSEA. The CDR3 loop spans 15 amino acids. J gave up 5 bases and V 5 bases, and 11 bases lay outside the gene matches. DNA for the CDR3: TGCAGCGTTCGCCGGGACAGGGGAATGCTAACTGAAGCTTTCTTT. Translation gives CSVRRDRGMLTEAFF.

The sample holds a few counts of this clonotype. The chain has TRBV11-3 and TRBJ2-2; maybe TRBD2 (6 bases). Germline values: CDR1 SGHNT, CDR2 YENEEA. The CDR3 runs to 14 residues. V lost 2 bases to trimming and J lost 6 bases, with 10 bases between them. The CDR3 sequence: CASSLRGRPGELFF. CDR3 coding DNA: TGTGCCAGCAGCTTACGGGGGAGGCCCGGGGAGCTGTTTTTT.

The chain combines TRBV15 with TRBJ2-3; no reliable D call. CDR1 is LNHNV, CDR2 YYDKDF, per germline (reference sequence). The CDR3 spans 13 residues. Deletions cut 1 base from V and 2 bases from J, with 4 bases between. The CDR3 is CATSRVATDTQYF. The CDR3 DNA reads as TGTGCCACCAGCAGAGTGGCCACAGATACGCAGTATTTT.

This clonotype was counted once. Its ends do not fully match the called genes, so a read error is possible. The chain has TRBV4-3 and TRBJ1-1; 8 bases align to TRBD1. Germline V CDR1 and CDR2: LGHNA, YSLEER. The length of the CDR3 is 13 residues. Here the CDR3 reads CSSSQGQGNEAFF. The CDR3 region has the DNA TGCTCCAGCAGCCAAGGACAGGGAAATGAAGCTTTCTTT.

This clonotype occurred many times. The CDR3 sequence: CASSYIPRQGARYGYTF. Written as DNA, the CDR3 is TGTGCCAGCAGTTACATACCTCGACAGGGGGCCCGCTATGGCTACACCTTC. V usage is TRBV6-5 and J usage is TRBJ1-2, with 10 bases fitting TRBD1. This CDR3 comprises 17 residues. With V trimmed by 2 bases and J by 4 bases, 10 bases remained unmatched. The germline gives CDR1 MNHEY, CDR2 SVGAGI.

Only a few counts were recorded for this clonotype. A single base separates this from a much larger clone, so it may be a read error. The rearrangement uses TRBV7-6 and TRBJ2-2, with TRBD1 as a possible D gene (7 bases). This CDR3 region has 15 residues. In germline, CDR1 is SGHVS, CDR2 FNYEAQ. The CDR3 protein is CASSWYRGRPGGLFF. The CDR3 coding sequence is TGTGCCAGCAGCTGGTACAGGGGAAGGCCCGGGGGGCTGTTTTTT.